This T cell receptor beta chain was profiled in a study of glioma-infiltrating T cells. Amplification of TCR alpha and beta CDR3 regions from RNA used iRepertoire nested multiplex PCR. Input was 100-400 ng of tissue mRNA or PBMC total RNA. Each CDR3 protein gets one entry after TCRdb re-called the multiplex PCR reads with MiXCR. The repertoire holds approximately 190,000 distinct CDR3 sequences, 32% seen once, with around 20% in the top ten. Sequencing was carried out using glioma tissue, nonneoplastic brain tissue, or PBMCs (not recorded which). The origin of this receptor is a human donor with low-grade glioma or glioblastoma, undergoing nonglioma brain surgery, or in good health (not recorded which).

The CDR3 sequence: CSVVPGTGNYEQYF. DNA of the CDR3: TGCAGCGTCGTACCCGGGACAGGGAACTACGAGCAGTACTTC. The chain combines TRBV29-1 with TRBJ2-7, with 9 bases aligning to TRBD1. The germline CDR1 and CDR2 sequences are SQVTM and ANQGSEA. The trim removed 6 bases at V and 3 bases at J, leaving 9 bases unmatched. The CDR3 has 14 residues.